Below, 21 T cell receptor beta chains from the same sample are listed, as sequenced in a study of blood T cell repertoires in COVID-19. Repertoires were generated with immunoSEQ multiplex PCR, while TCRdb's copy carries only in-frame clones and drops some. The sample yields 300,000 to 400,000 clones, 87% seen once. The specimen was peripheral blood. All receptors come from a woman aged 45-65 years who had recovered from COVID-19.

The V call is TRBV27, the J call TRBJ2-7; 7 bases align to TRBD1. Trimming at V came to 6 bases and at J to 5 bases, leaving 13 bases not matched to a gene. From germline, CDR1 is MNHEY and CDR2 SMNVEV (reference sequence). The CDR3 is 15 residues long. CDR3: CASSLLGGHLNEQYF. For the CDR3, the DNA is TGTGCCAGCAGCCTCTTAGGGGGCCACCTTAACGAGCAGTACTTC.

The V gene is TRBV6-5, the J gene TRBJ1-1; 7 nucleotides align to TRBD1. The CDR3 runs 15 residues. Germline CDR1 is MNHEY and CDR2 is SVGAGI. J was trimmed by 1 base and V by 7 bases; bases with no gene match: 9. Here the CDR3 reads CASNRGLGKNTEAFF. In DNA, the CDR3 is TGTGCCAGCAATAGGGGGCTGGGAAAGAACACTGAAGCTTTCTTT.

The rearrangement uses TRBV28 and TRBJ1-2; no definite D call. CDR1 is MDHEN and CDR2 is SYDVKM in the germline V gene. Trimming pared 3 bases from V and 6 bases from J, leaving 17 bases between. This CDR3 spans 15 amino acids. The CDR3 is CASSFYGSMVDGYTF. Here the CDR3 DNA reads TGTGCCAGCAGTTTCTATGGGAGCATGGTCGATGGCTACACCTTC.

J is TRBJ1-3 and V is TRBV19; 9 positions match TRBD1. J gave up 3 bases and V 5 bases, and 5 bases lay outside the gene matches. Looked up from germline, CDR1 is LNHDA and CDR2 is SQIVND (reference sequence). This CDR3 contains 15 residues. The CDR3 DNA follows: TGTGCCAGTAGTCAAGGACAGGGGTTTGGAAACACCATATATTTT. Translating it yields CASSQGQGFGNTIYF.

The rearrangement uses TRBV5-1 and TRBJ2-7, with 7 nucleotides matching TRBD1. This CDR3 has 15 amino acids. V was pared by 1 base and J by 0 bases, with 4 bases of the junction left unmatched. Germline CDR1 reads SGHRS; CDR2 reads YFSETQ. As DNA, the CDR3 is TGCGCCAGCAGCTTGTTAGGACAGGACTCCTACGAGCAGTACTTC. It encodes CASSLLGQDSYEQYF.

The chain couples TRBV9 to TRBJ1-6, with TRBD1 matching over 8 bases. This CDR3 is built from 15 residues. Trimming cost V 4 bases and J 9 bases; bases outside gene matches: 9. The V gene's germline CDR1 is SGDLS and CDR2 YYNGEE. The chain's CDR3 is CASSPRTGTGSPLHF. The DNA for the CDR3 is TGTGCCAGCAGCCCGAGGACAGGGACGGGTTCACCCCTCCACTTT.

The rearrangement uses TRBV6-2 or TRBV6-3 and TRBJ2-7, with TRBD2 identical over 7 bases. The CDR3 contains 14 residues. Germline loops: CDR1 MNHEY, CDR2 SVGEGT. V was pared by 5 bases and J by 0 bases, with 4 bases of the junction left unmatched. The CDR3 DNA is TGTGCCAGCAGTAGAGGCGGGAGCTCCTACGAGCAGTACTTC. It is translated as CASSRGGSSYEQYF.

The chain employs TRBV5-8 and TRBJ1-1, with 9 bases aligning to TRBD1. The germline CDR1 and CDR2 sequences are SGHTS and YDEGEE. Germline trimming cut 0 bases from V and 6 bases from J; bases unmatched to any gene: 3. The CDR3 has 14 residues. CDR3 amino acids: CASSLDRGLAEAFF. The CDR3 DNA sequence: TGTGCCAGCAGCTTGGACAGGGGGCTGGCTGAAGCTTTCTTT.

The chain couples TRBV30 to TRBJ1-2, with D unresolved. The germline V gene encodes CDR1 GTSNPN and CDR2 SVGIG (reference sequence). V lost 0 bases, J lost 6 bases, and 11 bases lay in between. This CDR3 region has 13 residues. CDR3 sequence reads: CAWSVVAANGYTF. The CDR3 DNA reads TGTGCCTGGAGTGTAGTTGCGGCTAATGGCTACACCTTC.

The V call is TRBV10-1, the J call TRBJ1-6; D uncertain. Between the trimmed V and J ends, which lost 7 bases and 8 bases, there was a span of 18 bases. Germline lookup yields CDR1 WNHNN and CDR2 SYGVQD (reference sequence). This CDR3 is 15 amino acids long. CDR3 loop: CASTGSEGVHSPLHF. In DNA, the CDR3 is TGCGCCAGCACCGGATCAGAGGGAGTTCATTCACCCCTCCACTTT.

The chain is built from TRBV7-2 and TRBJ2-5; TRBD1 is a possible D gene (6 bases). CDR1 and CDR2 from the germline V gene are SGHTA and FQGNSA. The V end was cut by 2 bases, the J end by 4 bases, with 11 bases between. This CDR3 is built from 14 residues. The CDR3 protein is CASSLPGAGETQYF. The CDR3 nucleotides are TGTGCCAGCAGCTTACCAGGGGCGGGAGAGACCCAGTACTTC.

This clone was detected a few times. This chain uses TRBV5-8 with TRBJ2-1, with 7 bases matching TRBD1. The CDR3 is 16 amino acids. Trimming took 1 base from V and 6 from J; bases not matched to a gene: 10. Looked up from germline, CDR1 is SGHTS and CDR2 is YDEGEE. CDR3 sequence (DNA): TGTGCCAGCAGCTTGTACGGGACAGCCCCTAGCAATGAGCAGTTCTTC. Translation gives CASSLYGTAPSNEQFF.

The chain has TRBV30 and TRBJ2-2; D is perhaps TRBD1 (7 bases). The CDR3 runs to 16 residues. CDR1 and CDR2 from the germline V gene are GTSNPN and SVGIG (reference sequence). V dropped 4 bases and J dropped 2 bases, with 17 bases sitting between them. As DNA, the CDR3 is TGTGCCTGGAAAAAGCGGCAGGGGGGAAACACCGGGGAGCTGTTTTTT. It encodes CAWKKRQGGNTGELFF.

The rearrangement joins TRBV28 to TRBJ2-3; perhaps TRBD2 as D (6 bases). The CDR3 covers 14 residues. In germline, CDR1 is MDHEN, CDR2 SYDVKM. Trimming took off 7 bases at V and 5 bases at J, with 16 bases between the two ends. DNA for the CDR3: TGTGCCAGCAAAACGGCGGGAAGCGAAGATACGCAGTATTTT. This encodes CASKTAGSEDTQYF.

The CDR3 reads CASSQPGQGVGEQYF. The CDR3 region has the DNA TGTGCCAGCAGTCAGCCGGGACAGGGGGTAGGCGAGCAGTACTTC. The chain employs TRBV25-1 and TRBJ2-7; 11 nucleotides line up with TRBD1. Per germline, CDR1 MGHDK and CDR2 SYGVNS. V shed 5 bases, J shed 6 bases, and the junction held 9 bases outside the gene matches. The CDR3 is 15 amino acids.

For this clone: This CDR3 is also generated by other DNA sequences in the sample. The genes are TRBV15 and TRBJ2-3, with D possibly TRBD1 on 6 matching bases. The CDR3 spans 15 residues. V was clipped by 1 base and J by 1 base, with 9 bases between them. Germline-derived CDR1 and CDR2 are LNHNV and YYDKDF (reference sequence). DNA for the CDR3: TGTGCCACCAGCAGAGGGCCAGGGGGCACAGATACGCAGTATTTT. Its translation is CATSRGPGGTDTQYF. The full variable domain, with the rest looked up from reference TRBV15 and TRBJ2-3, is DAMVIQNPRYQVTQFGKPVTLSCSQTLNHNVMYWYQQKSSQAPKLLFHYYDKDFNNEADTPDNFQSRRPNTSFCFLDIRSPGLGDTAMYLCATSRGPGGTDTQYFGPGTRLTVL.

As to this clone: Sequence at one end of the junction differs from germline and may be a read error. The rearrangement links TRBV7-7 to TRBJ1-3; D call uncertain. The CDR3 is made up of 13 amino acids. Germline CDR1 is SSHAT and CDR2 is FNYEAQ (reference sequence). CDR3 amino acids: CASSPDFLNTIYF. The DNA for the CDR3 is TGTGCTAGCAGCCCCGACTTCTTAAACACCATATATTTT.

This chain links TRBV30 with TRBJ2-3; no clear D. There are 13 residues in the CDR3. Germline values: CDR1 GTSNPN, CDR2 SVGIG (reference sequence). V was cut by 5 bases and J by 0 bases, with 9 bases left in between. Written as DNA, the CDR3 is TGTGCCTGGGCCGACTCTAGCACAGATACGCAGTATTTT. Protein product: CAWADSSTDTQYF.

The chain couples TRBV6-6 to TRBJ1-2; D possibly corresponds to TRBD1 (5 bases). The V and J ends lost 6 bases and 14 bases respectively, with 19 bases between them. Per germline, CDR1 MNHNY and CDR2 SVGAGI (reference sequence). CDR3 length equals 12 residues. The CDR3 DNA reads TGTGCCAGCAGCCAGCGGGGCGCGGTGTTTACCTTC. Its protein is CASSQRGAVFTF.

This rearrangement joins TRBV27 to TRBJ1-2; D is perhaps TRBD1 (5 bases). Germline V lookup: CDR1 MNHEY, CDR2 SMNVEV (reference sequence). V was trimmed by 2 bases and J by 2 bases, leaving 15 bases between them. The CDR3 totals 16 residues. The CDR3 sequence is CASSLRVAGRNYGYTF. The CDR3 DNA sequence: TGTGCCAGCAGTTTAAGGGTGGCGGGGCGGAACTATGGCTACACCTTC.

The V call is TRBV28, the J call TRBJ2-3, with 7 bases fitting TRBD2. The CDR3 has 14 residues. The ends lost 11 bases at V and 4 bases at J; junction bases unmatched: 12. Germline lookup yields CDR1 MDHEN and CDR2 SYDVKM. The CDR3 protein is CAGPPREDSDTQYF. The CDR3 bases are TGTGCCGGACCGCCTCGGGAGGACTCAGATACGCAGTATTTT. Full variable domain (remainder filled in from reference TRBV28 and TRBJ2-3): DVKVTQSSRYLVKRTGEKVFLECVQDMDHENMFWYRQDPGLGLRLIYFSYDVKMKEKGDIPEGYSVSREKKERFSLILESASTNQTSMYLCAGPPREDSDTQYFGPGTRLTVL.